One T cell receptor beta chain is described in this entry. Some clones are missing from TCRdb's copy, which holds only in-frame ones; the method was immunoSEQ multiplex PCR. The table shows 75,000 to 100,000 clones, with 83% occurring only once. This specimen comes from a study of PD-L1 blockade in urothelial cancer. The V end was cut by 3 bases, the J end by 5 bases, with 13 bases between. CDR1 and CDR2 from the germline V gene are MNHNS and SASEGT. The CDR3 runs 14 residues. Time point denoted: peripheral blood 6 weeks after treatment start. Patients had urothelial carcinoma that was locally advanced or metastatic.

Specimen: PBMCs, collected around atezolizumab (anti-PD-L1) treatment. The receptor was derived from a man between 65 and 85 years old with urothelial cancer. J is TRBJ2-5 and V is TRBV6-1, with D unclear. DNA of the CDR3: TGTGCCAGCAGTGATTGGCCGTGGGCGGAGACCCAGTACTTC. It specifies CASSDWPWAETQYF.